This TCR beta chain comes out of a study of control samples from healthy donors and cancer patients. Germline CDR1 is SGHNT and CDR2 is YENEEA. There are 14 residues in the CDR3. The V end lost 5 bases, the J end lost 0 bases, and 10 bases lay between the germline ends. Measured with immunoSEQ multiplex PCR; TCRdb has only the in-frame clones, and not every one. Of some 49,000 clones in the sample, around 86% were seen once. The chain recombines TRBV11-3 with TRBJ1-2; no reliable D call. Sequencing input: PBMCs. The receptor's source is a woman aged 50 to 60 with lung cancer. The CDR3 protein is CASSLAGSNYGYTF. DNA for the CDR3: TGTGCCAGCAGCCTCGCAGGCTCTAACTATGGCTACACCTTC.